This T cell receptor (beta chain) was recovered during a study of monozygotic twins with inflammatory bowel disease. This CDR3 contains 16 residues. CDR1 and CDR2 from the germline V gene are MNHEY and SVGAGI. Template-switch reactions added UMIs with a 6-nucleotide sample barcode. Both TCRalpha and TCRbeta cDNA were subjected to two nested PCRs lasting approximately 16 and 9 cycles. TCRdb re-called the 5' RACE reads and shows each CDR3 protein once, DNA omitted. The ten most abundant clones cover 2% to 3% of a sample with some 170,000 distinct CDR3 sequences. A note on this clonotype: The antigen is undetermined.

Study-level results: The sharing of clonotypes with others was lower in IBD patients than in healthy twins, especially with disease activity. TCRbeta diversity (inverse Simpson) was lower in IBD patients than in healthy co-twins.

The rearrangement joins TRBV6-5 to TRBJ2-2; TCRdb selects TRBD1, and the lack of DNA leaves this call unchecked. The clonotype was recovered from a human donor with ulcerative colitis or Crohn's disease, or a healthy co-twin of an affected twin (not recorded which). Sequenced sample: blood. The CDR3 protein is CASSYVAGGGTGELFF.